The 31 T cell receptor beta chains in this list originate from one sample, sequenced in a study of human T cells and chemical hapten exposure. Time point reported: patch test 1, 2 weeks after DPC sensitization. Treatment given: therapeutic diphenylcyclopropenone sensitization with weekly scalp DPC. MiXCR, run by TCRdb on the RACE reads, gives a single entry per CDR3 protein. This sample has 95,000 or so distinct CDR3 sequences, with under 12% found just once. The starting material was whole blood, obtained in connection with sensitization to the hapten diphenylcyclopropenone (DPC). Receptor source: a man aged 35 to 55 with alopecia areata. Some clones in this sample may be carry-over from other donors' samples.

In its sample, this clonotype was seen many times. The chain employs TRBV7-2 and TRBJ2-3; 9 bases are shared with TRBD1. The CDR3 runs to 17 residues. V lost 5 bases, J lost 3 bases, and 12 bases stayed unmatched. Germline CDR1 reads SGHTA; CDR2 reads FQGNSA. CDR3 amino acids: CASSPRPDRGITDTQYF. Here the CDR3 DNA reads TGTGCCAGCAGCCCACGTCCGGACAGGGGTATTACAGATACGCAGTATTTT.

This clonotype came up a few times. This chain uses TRBV11-1 with TRBJ2-3, with D unclear. This CDR3 is 14 amino acids long. Germline values: CDR1 SGHAT, CDR2 FQDESV (reference sequence). V lost 0 bases, J lost 4 bases, and 8 bases lay in between. The CDR3 here is CASSLAHGSDTQYF. In nucleotides, the CDR3 is TGTGCCAGCAGCTTAGCCCACGGGTCAGATACGCAGTATTTT.

Only a few counts were recorded for this clonotype. The chain employs TRBV4-3 and TRBJ2-1, with D perhaps TRBD2 (6 bases). The V gene lost 0 bases and the J gene lost 0 bases, with 12 bases spanning the gap. The CDR3 is 17 amino acids. The germline CDR1 and CDR2 sequences are LGHNA and YSLEER. DNA of the CDR3: TGCGCCAGCAGCCAAGAGGGACTCCTCAGCTCCTACAATGAGCAGTTCTTC. This sequence encodes CASSQEGLLSSYNEQFF.

V usage is TRBV28 and J usage is TRBJ2-7; 7 positions match TRBD1. This CDR3 is 15 amino acids long. Per the germline V gene, CDR1 is MDHEN and CDR2 is SYDVKM. Trimming took 6 bases from V and 4 from J; bases not matched to a gene: 12. CDR3 nucleotides: TGTGCCAGCAGCGGAACAGGGGCGGGTAAATACGAGCAGTACTTC. Amino acid sequence: CASSGTGAGKYEQYF.

V gene TRBV2 combines with J gene TRBJ2-3; D gene ambiguous. Between the trimmed V and J ends, which lost 2 bases and 9 bases, there was a span of 12 bases. Germline V gene sequence: CDR1 SNHLY, CDR2 FYNNEI. The CDR3 is made up of 13 amino acids. This CDR3 is CASSEISTGTQYF. DNA for the CDR3: TGTGCCAGCAGTGAAATCAGTACCGGAACGCAGTATTTT.

This clonotype was seen many times. J is TRBJ1-3 and V is TRBV5-5; D gene unclear. The germline CDR1 and CDR2 sequences are SGHKS and YYEKEE (reference sequence). Trimming removed 1 base at V and 0 bases at J, with 8 bases between. The length of the CDR3 is 15 residues. CDR3 bases: TGTGCCAGCAGCTTGAGTTCCCACTCTGGAAACACCATATATTTT. Protein product: CASSLSSHSGNTIYF.

The chain carries TRBV28 and TRBJ2-1; D unclear. V lost 4 bases and J 2 bases, leaving 6 bases between the germline ends. The length of the CDR3 is 13 residues. In germline, CDR1 is MDHEN, CDR2 SYDVKM. DNA for the CDR3: TGTGCCAGCAGTTCCCCCCCCTACAATGAGCAGTTCTTC. This encodes CASSSPPYNEQFF.

This clonotype was observed a few times. The chain is built from TRBV12-3 or TRBV12-4 and TRBJ2-3; 8 bases fit TRBD2. The V gene end was trimmed by 6 bases and the J gene end by 2 bases; junction bases not matched to a gene: 7. This CDR3 spans 15 amino acids. This chain's CDR3 is CASRRGLDFTDTQYF. CDR3 DNA: TGTGCCAGCAGAAGGGGACTAGATTTCACAGATACGCAGTATTTT.

This clonotype has more than one count but fewer than ten. This chain connects TRBV7-9 to TRBJ2-1, with a weak D call TRBD1 (6 bases). Trimming took 5 bases from V and 9 from J, leaving 17 bases between them. Looked up from germline, CDR1 is SEHNR and CDR2 is FQNEAQ (reference sequence). CDR3 size: 14 residues. CDR3 loop: CASSPGTTSPEQFF. The CDR3 DNA sequence: TGTGCCAGCAGCCCCGGGACAACGTCCCCTGAGCAGTTCTTC.

V gene TRBV6-2 or TRBV6-3 combines with J gene TRBJ2-1; D gene uncertain. CDR1 is MNHEY, CDR2 SVGEGT, per germline. This CDR3 region has 15 residues. Between the trimmed V and J ends, which lost 2 bases and 3 bases, there was a span of 11 bases. This CDR3 reads CASSYTPVDYNEQFF. CDR3 DNA sequence: TGTGCCAGCAGTTACACTCCGGTGGACTACAATGAGCAGTTCTTC.

The V gene is TRBV6-5, the J gene TRBJ2-2; 13 nucleotides agree with TRBD2. CDR1 and CDR2 (germline): MNHEY, SVGAGI. With V trimmed by 7 bases and J by 8 bases, 7 bases remained unmatched. This CDR3 contains 15 residues. The CDR3 bases are TGTGCCAGCACTGGGACTAGCGGGAAGTCAGGGGAGCTGTTTTTT. Protein sequence: CASTGTSGKSGELFF.

This clonotype was found a few times. This chain's CDR3 is CAWSVKTEAFF. The DNA for the CDR3 is TGTGCCTGGAGTGTAAAAACTGAAGCTTTCTTT. This rearrangement joins TRBV30 to TRBJ1-1, with D hard to call. Germline V CDR1 and CDR2: GTSNPN, SVGIG (reference sequence). V lost 0 bases and J 5 bases, leaving 4 bases between the germline ends. This CDR3 is built from 11 residues.

This clonotype was recorded many times. The rearrangement uses TRBV28 and TRBJ1-5; 7 positions match TRBD1. This CDR3 is built from 12 residues. Germline-derived CDR1 and CDR2 are MDHEN and SYDVKM. V dropped 9 bases and J dropped 7; count of bases not matched to a gene: 6. CDR3 sequence reads: CASFSGGQPQHF. DNA for the CDR3: TGTGCCAGTTTTTCAGGGGGACAGCCCCAGCATTTT.

This clonotype was found many times. The chain combines TRBV2 with TRBJ2-1; D may correspond to TRBD1 or TRBD2 (5 bases each). This CDR3 comprises 12 residues. V lost 7 bases to trimming and J lost 12 bases, with 16 bases between them. The V gene's germline CDR1 is SNHLY and CDR2 FYNNEI. CDR3 sequence reads: CASTPQQGPQFF. The CDR3 nucleotides read TGTGCCAGCACCCCCCAGCAGGGACCGCAGTTCTTC. Supplemented by reference TRBV2 and TRBJ2-1, the full variable domain reads EPEVTQTPSHQVTQMGQEVILRCVPISNHLYFYWYRQILGQKVEFLVSFYNNEISEKSEIFDDQFSVERPDGSNFTLKIRSTKLEDSAMYFCASTPQQGPQFFGPGTRLTVL.

There are many counts of this clonotype. The chain joins TRBV12-3 or TRBV12-4 to TRBJ1-5; TRBD1 might be the D (5 bases). The V end was cut by 6 bases, the J end by 5 bases, with 11 bases between. The CDR3 covers 13 residues. The CDR3 sequence is CASRLTRDQPQHF. As DNA, the CDR3 is TGTGCCAGCAGATTAACCAGGGATCAGCCCCAGCATTTT.

Many counts were recorded for this clonotype. V and J are TRBV5-5 and TRBJ1-1; 7 nucleotides align to TRBD1. With V trimmed by 7 bases and J by 1 base, 4 bases remained unmatched. CDR1 and CDR2 from the germline V gene are SGHKS and YYEKEE (reference sequence). This CDR3 contains 13 residues. The CDR3: CASQGQTNTEAFF. The DNA for the CDR3 is TGTGCCAGCCAGGGACAGACGAACACTGAAGCTTTCTTT.

This sequence joins TRBV20-1 and TRBJ2-1; TRBD2 matches 12 bases. With V trimmed by 1 base and J by 9 bases, 13 bases remained unmatched. Germline values: CDR1 DFQATT, CDR2 SNEGSKA (reference sequence). The CDR3 consists of 17 residues. In DNA, the CDR3 is TGCAGTGCTAGAGCCGGGATGGCTAGCGGGAGGGTGGGTGAGCAGTTCTTC. Translation gives CSARAGMASGRVGEQFF.

The V gene is TRBV29-1, the J gene TRBJ1-4, with a possible D match to TRBD1 (5 bases). CDR3 size: 15 residues. V was cut by 7 bases and J by 4 bases, with 19 bases left in between. Germline assignment: CDR1 SQVTM and CDR2 ANQGSEA. The CDR3 region is CSAKGDPSGNEKLFF. As DNA, the CDR3 is TGCAGCGCTAAAGGGGACCCGTCGGGTAATGAAAAACTGTTTTTT.

This clonotype was detected a few times. The chain links TRBV7-9 to TRBJ2-6; 13 bases fit TRBD2. Trimming removed 5 bases from V and 1 base from J; junction bases left unmatched: 11. Germline values: CDR1 SEHNR, CDR2 FQNEAQ (reference sequence). This CDR3 is built from 20 residues. The CDR3 region is CASSGAGLAGSGSGANVLTF. Here the CDR3 DNA reads TGTGCCAGCAGCGGCGCGGGACTAGCGGGATCTGGGTCTGGGGCCAACGTCCTGACTTTC. Filled out from reference TRBV7-9 and TRBJ2-6, the complete variable domain reads DTGVSQNPRHKITKRGQNVTFRCDPISEHNRLYWYRQTLGQGPEFLTYFQNEAQLEKSRLLSDRFSAERPKGSFSTLEIQRTEQGDSAMYLCASSGAGLAGSGSGANVLTFGAGSRLTVL.

The chain links TRBV4-3 to TRBJ1-5; no reliable D call. Germline V gene sequence: CDR1 LGHNA, CDR2 YSLEER. The CDR3 totals 15 residues. Trimming stripped 4 bases from V and 1 base from J, with 11 bases between. The CDR3 DNA sequence: TGCGCCAGCAGCCTAAGACTGGGGAGCAATCAGCCCCAGCATTTT. This gives the protein CASSLRLGSNQPQHF.

This clonotype was picked up a small number of times. The rearrangement uses TRBV10-3 and TRBJ2-3; 7 bases match TRBD1. The germline gives CDR1 ENHRY, CDR2 SYGVKD. This CDR3 contains 14 residues. The trim removed 6 bases at V and 2 bases at J, leaving 5 bases unmatched. CDR3 coding DNA: TGTGCCATCAGGCGACAGGGTAACACAGATACGCAGTATTTT. Protein: CAIRRQGNTDTQYF.

The sample holds a few counts of this clonotype. V usage is TRBV3-1 and J usage is TRBJ2-3; 15 positions match TRBD2. The CDR3 totals 20 residues. The germline CDR1 and CDR2 sequences are LGHDT and YNNKEL (reference sequence). Trimming removed 4 bases from V and 0 bases from J; junction bases left unmatched: 11. The CDR3 is CASSRGTSGRNPISTDTQYF. The DNA of the CDR3 is TGTGCCAGCAGCCGAGGGACTAGCGGGAGGAACCCGATTAGCACAGATACGCAGTATTTT.

V and J are TRBV6-2 or TRBV6-3 and TRBJ2-5; TRBD2 aligns across 9 bases. CDR1 and CDR2 (germline): MNHEY, SVGEGT. The CDR3 contains 14 residues. Trimming cost V 6 bases and J 4 bases; bases outside gene matches: 6. The CDR3 nucleotides are TGTGCCAGCAGACCGGGACTAGCAAGAGAGACCCAGTACTTC. Protein: CASRPGLARETQYF.

This clonotype was recorded at least ten times. V gene TRBV29-1 combines with J gene TRBJ1-1; D is undetermined. The CDR3 loop spans 13 amino acids. CDR1 and CDR2 (germline): SQVTM, ANQGSEA. Between the trimmed V and J ends, which lost 5 bases and 7 bases, there was a span of 17 bases. This chain's CDR3 is CSVKPVDPGEAFF. The CDR3 nucleotides read TGCAGCGTTAAGCCGGTGGACCCAGGTGAAGCTTTCTTT.

This clonotype has a handful of counts. The J gene is TRBJ2-5, the V gene TRBV4-2; D perhaps matches TRBD2 (7 bases). Germline V gives CDR1 LGHNA, CDR2 YNFKEQ. The CDR3 runs to 17 residues. Deletions cut 2 bases from V and 1 base from J, with 17 bases between. In DNA form, the CDR3 reads TGTGCCAGCAGCCAACCTCCCCCCCGGGGGGCCCAAGAGACCCAGTACTTC. Its translation: CASSQPPPRGAQETQYF.

This clonotype turned up a few times. The rearrangement joins TRBV19 to TRBJ1-1; possibly TRBD1 for D (5 bases). Germline-derived CDR1 and CDR2 are LNHDA and SQIVND (reference sequence). The CDR3 runs to 14 residues. Between the trimmed V and J ends, which lost 5 bases and 1 base, there was a span of 11 bases. The CDR3 nucleotides read TGTGCCAGTAGTCCAGGGACCGAGAACACTGAAGCTTTCTTT. This codes for CASSPGTENTEAFF.

As DNA, the CDR3 is TGCGCCAGCAGCTTCGCTGTAACAGTAGATACGCAGTATTTT. This codes for CASSFAVTVDTQYF. The chain has TRBV5-1 and TRBJ2-3; unclear D gene. The CDR3 length is 14 residues. Trimming shortened V by 2 bases and J by 5 bases, and 12 bases separated the two germline ends. Germline V CDR1 and CDR2: SGHRS, YFSETQ.

This clonotype was detected only a few times. This chain uses TRBV18 with TRBJ2-7; no firm D call. The CDR3 runs to 12 residues. The germline CDR1 and CDR2 sequences are KGHSH and LQKENI. With 6 bases removed from V and 6 bases from J, the gap between germline ends came to 12 bases. CDR3 sequence (DNA): TGTGCCAGCTCTGTACGGGTTGGCGAGCAGTACGTC. It specifies CASSVRVGEQYV.

The chain links TRBV11-2 to TRBJ2-5, with 7 positions matching TRBD2. CDR3 length: 12 residues. The germline gives CDR1 SGHAT, CDR2 FQNNGV. Germline trimming cut 1 base from V and 13 bases from J; bases unmatched to any gene: 6. CDR3 amino acids: CASSLGGRALYF. The CDR3 bases are TGTGCCAGCAGCTTAGGGGGGAGGGCCTTGTACTTC.

The genes are TRBV10-2 and TRBJ2-1; D perhaps matches TRBD2 (5 bases). V gave up 2 bases and J gave up 9 bases, with 8 bases separating them. This CDR3 contains 12 residues. Germline loops: CDR1 WSHSY, CDR2 SAAADI. The CDR3 spells CASSEVGGEQFF. CDR3 nucleotide sequence: TGCGCCAGCAGTGAGGTAGGAGGTGAGCAGTTCTTC.

There are a few counts of this clonotype. The rearrangement joins TRBV27 to TRBJ1-5, with D perhaps matching TRBD1 (5 bases). The V end lost 4 bases, the J end lost 7 bases, and 14 bases lay between the germline ends. CDR1 is MNHEY, CDR2 SMNVEV, per germline (reference sequence). The CDR3 is 14 residues long. This CDR3 reads CASSSGLVGQPQHF. The CDR3 nucleotides read TGTGCCAGCAGTTCAGGGTTAGTAGGACAGCCCCAGCATTTT.